A single sample gave rise to the 18 T cell receptor beta chains below, sequenced in a study of shared clonotypes between healthy human individuals. TCRdb's copy holds only in-frame clones and misses some; the assay was immunoSEQ multiplex PCR. The top ten clones hold over 1% of a sample with 1.6 million or so clones, 95% to 97% of them seen once. Source material: naive CD4+ T cells sorted from blood. Subset of the sample: CD45RA+ positively selected. These receptors came from a man aged 25 to 40 in good health.

This clone was detected once. The V and J genes are TRBV6-1 and TRBJ2-3; TRBD2 aligns across 7 bases. The J segment lost 7 bases and the V segment lost 2 bases, leaving 15 bases of the junction unmatched. The germline V gene has CDR1 MNHNS and CDR2 SASEGT. The CDR3 totals 17 residues. CDR3 protein: CASSELKGGSLGNTQYF. Written as DNA, the CDR3 is TGTGCCAGCAGTGAACTGAAGGGCGGGAGCCTTGGCAATACGCAGTATTTT.

The V and J genes are TRBV18 and TRBJ2-1, with no clear D. The germline V gene encodes CDR1 KGHSH and CDR2 LQKENI. The V end was cut by 3 bases, the J end by 0 bases, with 9 bases between. The CDR3 contains 15 residues. The CDR3: CASSPTKSSYNEQFF. In DNA, the CDR3 is TGTGCCAGCTCACCTACAAAGAGCTCCTACAATGAGCAGTTCTTC.

V usage is TRBV11-3 and J usage is TRBJ2-3, with D unresolved. V was pared by 3 bases and J by 1 base, with 11 bases between. The CDR3 is made up of 15 amino acids. CDR1 is SGHNT and CDR2 is YENEEA in the germline V gene. The CDR3 coding sequence is TGTGCCAGCAGCTTGATTTTAGGAGGCACAGATACGCAGTATTTT. Its translation: CASSLILGGTDTQYF.

The V and J genes are TRBV29-1 and TRBJ2-2; the match to TRBD2 covers 7 bases. Germline assignment: CDR1 SQVTM and CDR2 ANQGSEA. This CDR3 contains 17 residues. V lost 7 bases and J lost 6; bases outside the gene matches: 20. CDR3 nucleotides: TGCAGCGCGAGGCCCTTTCGAGCGGGATTAATTCCCGGGGAGCTGTTTTTT. It yields the protein CSARPFRAGLIPGELFF.

The chain carries TRBV7-8 and TRBJ2-1; 9 bases agree with TRBD2. J was trimmed by 8 bases and V by 2 bases; bases with no gene match: 10. Germline V CDR1 and CDR2: SGHVS, FQNEAQ. This CDR3 spans 16 amino acids. CDR3 in DNA: TGTGCCAGCAGCTTATTCCGAGCGGGAGGTAGGGATGAGCAGTTCTTC. This encodes CASSLFRAGGRDEQFF.

With respect to this clone: The sample has other DNA sequences that encode this CDR3 too. The CDR3 bases are TGTGCCTGGAGTTCCCGAGCAACTAATGAAAAACTGTTTTTT. As protein: CAWSSRATNEKLFF. The chain employs TRBV30 and TRBJ1-4; no definite D call. Per germline, CDR1 GTSNPN and CDR2 SVGIG (reference sequence). With 2 bases removed from V and 0 bases from J, the gap between germline ends came to 7 bases. This CDR3 comprises 14 residues.

The rearrangement uses TRBV16 and TRBJ2-7, with D possibly being TRBD2 (5 bases). Trimming cost V 0 bases and J 0 bases, with 9 bases left between them. The CDR3 has 15 amino acids. The V gene's germline CDR1 is KGHSY and CDR2 FQNENV. CDR3 bases: TGTGCCAGCAGCCAATCTTCGGGGAGCTCCTACGAGCAGTACTTC. It yields the protein CASSQSSGSSYEQYF.

The chain couples TRBV10-3 to TRBJ1-4, with D perhaps matching TRBD1 (5 bases). Germline V gene data show CDR1 as ENHRY and CDR2 as SYGVKD. V was cut by 10 bases and J by 2 bases, with 11 bases left in between. The CDR3 has 13 amino acids. CDR3 in DNA: TGTGCCACCTCAGGGTCCACTAATGAAAAACTGTTTTTT. Its protein product is CATSGSTNEKLFF.

The V gene is TRBV18, the J gene TRBJ2-1, with D possibly being TRBD1 or TRBD2 (5 bases each). The CDR3 contains 16 residues. The V end was cut by 4 bases, the J end by 5 bases, with 18 bases between. Germline V gives CDR1 KGHSH, CDR2 LQKENI. The CDR3 nucleotides read TGTGCCAGCTCACGGGTCCCTTCGGGGCAAAACAATGAGCAGTTCTTC. This sequence encodes CASSRVPSGQNNEQFF.

CDR3 in DNA: TGTGCCAGCAGCCCAGGGACATCCCGGAGGACTGAAGCTTTCTTT. As protein: CASSPGTSRRTEAFF. This chain uses TRBV7-9 with TRBJ1-1, with D maybe TRBD1 (6 bases). CDR3 length equals 15 residues. Trimming removed 5 bases at V and 5 bases at J, with 18 bases between. Germline CDR1 SEHNR, CDR2 FQNEAQ (reference sequence).

The V and J genes are TRBV6-1 and TRBJ1-1; TRBD1 might be the D (5 bases). From germline, CDR1 is MNHNS and CDR2 SASEGT. Trimming stripped 1 base from V and 4 bases from J, with 13 bases between. This CDR3 has 15 amino acids. CDR3 region: CASSEVVGGGTEAFF. CDR3 nucleotides: TGTGCCAGCAGTGAAGTGGTTGGGGGAGGCACTGAAGCTTTCTTT.

The chain combines TRBV5-6 with TRBJ2-2; D is undetermined. V gave up 1 base and J gave up 4 bases, with 11 bases separating them. The CDR3 is made up of 15 amino acids. The germline gives CDR1 SGHDT, CDR2 YYEEEE. CDR3 nucleotide sequence: TGTGCCAGCAGCTTGCGGGCCTCGGCCACCGGGGAGCTGTTTTTT. This codes for CASSLRASATGELFF.

J is TRBJ2-7 and V is TRBV5-6; D gene ambiguous. The germline gives CDR1 SGHDT, CDR2 YYEEEE. V lost 3 bases, J lost 7 bases, and 17 bases lay in between. The CDR3 runs to 14 residues. The CDR3 DNA reads TGTGCCAGCAGCTCCCTGAAGGGCCCGGTAGAGCAGTACTTC. Translating gives CASSSLKGPVEQYF. The whole variable domain, remainder taken from reference TRBV5-6 and TRBJ2-7, is DAGVTQSPTHLIKTRGQQVTLRCSPKSGHDTVSWYQQALGQGPQFIFQYYEEEERQRGNFPDRFSGHQFPNYSSELNVNALLLGDSALYLCASSSLKGPVEQYFGPGTRLTVT.

The V call is TRBV2, the J call TRBJ2-3; 7 bases line up with TRBD1. Germline V gene data show CDR1 as SNHLY and CDR2 as FYNNEI. The V and J ends lost 2 bases and 1 base, in that order; junction bases with no gene match: 6. The CDR3 has 16 amino acids. The CDR3 here is CASSENRGEGTDTQYF. DNA for the CDR3: TGTGCCAGCAGTGAAAACAGGGGCGAGGGCACAGATACGCAGTATTTT.

The J gene is TRBJ2-7, the V gene TRBV16; 8 bases map to TRBD1. Trimming cost V 4 bases and J 5 bases; bases outside gene matches: 4. The CDR3 spans 13 residues. In germline, CDR1 is KGHSY, CDR2 FQNENV. The CDR3 is CASSPRTGHEQYF. DNA for the CDR3: TGTGCCAGCAGCCCCAGGACAGGGCACGAGCAGTACTTC.

The V call is TRBV5-1, the J call TRBJ1-2; D is unclear. There are 12 residues in the CDR3. Germline loops: CDR1 SGHRS, CDR2 YFSETQ. Trimming shortened V by 4 bases and J by 7 bases, and 11 bases separated the two germline ends. CDR3 amino acids: CASSMDGRGYTF. CDR3 nucleotide sequence: TGCGCCAGCAGCATGGATGGCCGTGGCTACACCTTC.

In the case of this clone: Relative to the germline gene, one junction end is altered; a read error may explain this. V gene TRBV6-1 combines with J gene TRBJ2-7, with 13 bases matching TRBD2. Germline values: CDR1 MNHNS, CDR2 SASEGT. The CDR3 is 15 residues long. The CDR3 region is CASSVLAGGGSEEYF. The CDR3 DNA follows: TGTGCCAGCAGTGTACTAGCGGGAGGGGGGAGCGAGGAGTACTTC.

CDR3 amino acids: CASSPDRTRKYEQYF. DNA for the CDR3: TGTGCCAGCTCACCGGACCGGACTAGAAAATACGAGCAGTACTTC. The gene calls are TRBV18 and TRBJ2-7; 7 bases line up with TRBD2. CDR1 is KGHSH and CDR2 is LQKENI in the germline V gene. V was pared by 3 bases and J by 4 bases, with 9 bases of the junction left unmatched. This CDR3 comprises 15 residues.